A selection of T cell receptor beta chains follows, all from one sample in a study of T cell responses to AZD1222 COVID-19 vaccine. Assay: immunoSEQ multiplex PCR; the TCRdb copy retains only in-frame clones and omits some. The table shows approximately 110,000 clones, with approximately 84% occurring only once. This material consisted of peripheral blood, taken on day 0 of AZD1222 vaccination. The receptors originated from an adult in good health. Both conserved end residues are part of each CDR3. D genes are given only for firm matches. Where a row states a size, it is once, few, many or the class of an expanded clone; other rows omit it.

TRBD1	TRBV6-5	.	TRBJ1-3	TGTGCCAGCAGCCGAGACAGGGATGGAAACACCATATATTTT	CASSRDRDGNTIYF
TRBD2	TRBV7-2	.	TRBJ2-3	TGTGCCAGCAGCTTAGCTTCGGGGGGGGCGTTCGATACGCAGTATTTT	CASSLASGGAFDTQYF
.	TRBV18	.	TRBJ1-5	TGTGCCAGCTCACCAGGGGGGGATCAGCCCCAGCATTTT	CASSPGGDQPQHF
.	TRBV6-5	once	TRBJ1-1	TGTGCCAGCAGTTACTGGACACGTTGGGCTGAAGCTTTCTTT	CASSYWTRWAEAFF
.	TRBV6-5	.	TRBJ1-6	TGTGCCAGCAGTTACTCTCAAACCAATTCACCCCTCCACTTT	CASSYSQTNSPLHF
TRBD1	TRBV6-5	.	TRBJ1-5	TGTGCCAGCAGTTACCTACAGGGGGGACAGCCCCAGCATTTT	CASSYLQGGQPQHF
.	TRBV23-1	once	TRBJ1-1	TGCGCCAGACAGGACTTAATGAACACTGAAGCTTTCTTT	CARQDLMNTEAFF
.	TRBV7-2	.	TRBJ2-3	TGTGCCAGCAGCCGGACTATTTCAGATACGCAGTATTTT	CASSRTISDTQYF
.	TRBV4-3	.	TRBJ2-7	TGCGCCAGCAGCCAAGATTTTCAGGGGCCCTACGAGCAGTACTTC	CASSQDFQGPYEQYF
.	TRBV5-6	few	TRBJ2-1	TGTGCCAGCAGCTTCGGTGGGTGGCAGTACAATGAGCAGTTCTTC	CASSFGGWQYNEQFF
.	TRBV5-1	.	TRBJ1-5	TGCGCCAGCAGCTTCTCAGGCAATCAGCCCCAGCATTTT	CASSFSGNQPQHF
.	TRBV29-1	.	TRBJ1-1	TGCAGCGTGATGGTTCTAGAAGGCACTGAAGCTTTCTTT	CSVMVLEGTEAFF
.	TRBV4-1	.	TRBJ2-1	TGCGCCAGCAGCCAAGATAACGTGGGGAGGACTGGGAAGGTCTTC	CASSQDNVGRTGKVF
.	TRBV3-1/TRBV3-2	.	TRBJ1-5	TGTGCCAGCAGCCAAGATGCGGGGGATGGGCAACCCCAGCATTTT	CASSQDAGDGQPQHF
TRBD1	TRBV12-5	.	TRBJ1-1	TGTGCTAGTGGTTGGGGACAGGGGATGGCTTTCTTT	CASGWGQGMAFF
TRBD1	TRBV10-3	.	TRBJ1-2	TGTGCCATCAGGCCGCAGGGGGTCCCTAGCTATGGCTACACCTTC	CAIRPQGVPSYGYTF
.	TRBV7-7	.	TRBJ1-3	TGTGCTAGCAGTCCTAACGGGGCGGGCGCGGGAAACACCATATATTTT	CASSPNGAGAGNTIYF
.	TRBV15	once	TRBJ1-4	TGTGCCACCAGCACGCAACAAAAACTGTTTTTT	CATSTQQKLFF
TRBD2	TRBV10-3	.	TRBJ2-2	TGTGCCATCAGTGAGTCCTCCGGGACTAAAGCCGGGGAGCTGTTTTTT	CAISESSGTKAGELFF
.	TRBV3-1/TRBV3-2	once	TRBJ2-2	TGTGCCAGCAGCCAAGTTCCGGGGCAGGGGAACACCGGGGAGCTGTTTTTT	CASSQVPGQGNTGELFF
TRBD2	TRBV19	.	TRBJ2-5	TGTGCCAGTAGTATGTGGGCTAGCGGGAACCAAGAGACCCAGTACTTC	CASSMWASGNQETQYF
.	TRBV7-2	.	TRBJ2-7	TGTGCCAGCTCCCGCGCGCCCCAACCTGTCGAGCAGTACTTC	CASSRAPQPVEQYF
.	TRBV28	.	TRBJ1-5	TGTGCCAGTAAAAGGAGCAATCAGCCCCAGCATTTT	CASKRSNQPQHF
TRBD2	TRBV4-2	.	TRBJ2-3	TGTGCCAGCAGCCAAGAGGTGGCTAGCGGGGCTCGGGATACGCAGTATTTT	CASSQEVASGARDTQYF
TRBD1	TRBV19	.	TRBJ2-1	TGTGCCAGTAATAGACCCGGGACAGATGTAAATGAGCAGTTCTTC	CASNRPGTDVNEQFF
TRBD1	TRBV2	.	TRBJ1-4	TGTGCCAGCAGCGAGACAGGGGGCAATGAAAAACTGTTTTTT	CASSETGGNEKLFF
TRBD2	TRBV7-9	.	TRBJ2-4	TGTGCCAGCAGCCCACTAGCGGGGGGGACCATTCAGTACTTC	CASSPLAGGTIQYF
.	TRBV7-3	once	TRBJ2-3	TGTGCCAGCAGCGTAGGGGCGGGGGCCACAGATACGCAGTATTTT	CASSVGAGATDTQYF
.	TRBV24-1	.	TRBJ1-5	TGTGCCACCAGCCCCCGGGCCCATAGCAATCAGCCCCAGCATTTT	CATSPRAHSNQPQHF
.	TRBV10-3	.	TRBJ2-3	TGTGCCATCAGTGAGTCTCAGGGCACAGATACGCAGTATTTT	CAISESQGTDTQYF